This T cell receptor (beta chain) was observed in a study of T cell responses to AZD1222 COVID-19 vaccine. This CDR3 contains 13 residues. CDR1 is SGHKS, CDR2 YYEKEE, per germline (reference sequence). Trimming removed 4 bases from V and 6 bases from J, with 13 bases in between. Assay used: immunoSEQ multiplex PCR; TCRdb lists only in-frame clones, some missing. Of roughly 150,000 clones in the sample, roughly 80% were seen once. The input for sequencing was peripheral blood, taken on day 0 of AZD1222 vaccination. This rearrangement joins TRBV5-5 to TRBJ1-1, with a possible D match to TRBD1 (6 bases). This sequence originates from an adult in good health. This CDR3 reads CASSRPGVSEAFF. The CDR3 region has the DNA TGTGCCAGCAGCCGCCCAGGGGTCTCTGAAGCTTTCTTT.